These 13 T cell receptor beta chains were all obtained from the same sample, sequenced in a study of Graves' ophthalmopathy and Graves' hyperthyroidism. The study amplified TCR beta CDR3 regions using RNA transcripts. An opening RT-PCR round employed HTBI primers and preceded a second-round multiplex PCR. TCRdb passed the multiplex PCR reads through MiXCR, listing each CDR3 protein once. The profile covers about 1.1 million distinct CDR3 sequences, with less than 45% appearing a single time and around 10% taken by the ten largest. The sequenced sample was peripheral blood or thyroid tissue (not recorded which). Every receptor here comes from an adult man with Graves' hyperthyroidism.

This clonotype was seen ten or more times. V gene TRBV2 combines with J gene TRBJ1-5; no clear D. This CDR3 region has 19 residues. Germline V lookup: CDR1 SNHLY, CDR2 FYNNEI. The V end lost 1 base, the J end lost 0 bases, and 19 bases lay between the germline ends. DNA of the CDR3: TGTGCCAGCAGTGAAGTGGGAGGGTACGGTACGAATAGCAATCAGCCCCAGCATTTT. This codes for CASSEVGGYGTNSNQPQHF.

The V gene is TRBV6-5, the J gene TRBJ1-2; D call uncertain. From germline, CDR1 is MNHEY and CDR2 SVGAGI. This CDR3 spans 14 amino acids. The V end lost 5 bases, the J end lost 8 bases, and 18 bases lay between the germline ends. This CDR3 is CASSHTGSLRGYTF. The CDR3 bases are TGTGCCAGCAGTCACACCGGGAGTCTTAGAGGCTACACCTTC.

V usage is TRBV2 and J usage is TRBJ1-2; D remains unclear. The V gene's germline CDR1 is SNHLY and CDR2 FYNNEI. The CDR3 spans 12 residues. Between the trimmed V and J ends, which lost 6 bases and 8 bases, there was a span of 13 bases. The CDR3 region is CASSEFSGGYTF. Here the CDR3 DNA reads TGTGCCAGCAGCGAGTTTAGTGGGGGCTACACCTTC.

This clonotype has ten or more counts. The CDR3 is CSADIRSGGYTF. The CDR3 bases are TGCAGCGCCGATATCCGCTCGGGTGGCTACACCTTC. The chain employs TRBV29-1 and TRBJ1-2; D is unclear. Per the germline V gene, CDR1 is SQVTM and CDR2 is ANQGSEA. Trimming removed 7 bases from V and 7 bases from J, with 16 bases in between. The CDR3 has 12 amino acids.

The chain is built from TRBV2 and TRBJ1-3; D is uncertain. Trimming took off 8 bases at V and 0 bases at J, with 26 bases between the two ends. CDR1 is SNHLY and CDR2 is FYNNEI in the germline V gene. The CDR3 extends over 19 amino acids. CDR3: CASGRRPPKIQSSGNTIYF. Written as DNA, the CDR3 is TGTGCCAGCGGAAGACGGCCACCTAAAATCCAAAGCTCTGGAAACACCATATATTTT.

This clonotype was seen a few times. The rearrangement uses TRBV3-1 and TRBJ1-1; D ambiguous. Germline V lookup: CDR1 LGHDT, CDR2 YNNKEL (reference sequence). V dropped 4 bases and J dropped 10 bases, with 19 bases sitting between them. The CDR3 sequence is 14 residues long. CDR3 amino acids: CASSPEGGRFRAFF. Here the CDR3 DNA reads TGTGCCAGCAGCCCGGAGGGCGGTCGATTTAGAGCTTTCTTT.

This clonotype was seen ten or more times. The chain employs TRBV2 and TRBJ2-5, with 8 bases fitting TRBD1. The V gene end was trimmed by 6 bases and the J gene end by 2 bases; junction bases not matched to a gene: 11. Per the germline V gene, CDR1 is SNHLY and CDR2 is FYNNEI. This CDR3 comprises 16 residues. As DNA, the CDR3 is TGTGCCAGCAGCCCAGGACAGGGCACCTTACAAGAGACCCAGTACTTC. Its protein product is CASSPGQGTLQETQYF.

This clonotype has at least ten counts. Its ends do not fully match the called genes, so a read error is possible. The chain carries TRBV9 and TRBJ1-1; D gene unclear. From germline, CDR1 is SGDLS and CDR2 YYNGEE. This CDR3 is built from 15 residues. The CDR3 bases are TGTGCCAGCAGCGCAGGAGTTTCATTGAACGCTGAAGCTTTCTTT. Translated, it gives CASSAGVSLNAEAFF.

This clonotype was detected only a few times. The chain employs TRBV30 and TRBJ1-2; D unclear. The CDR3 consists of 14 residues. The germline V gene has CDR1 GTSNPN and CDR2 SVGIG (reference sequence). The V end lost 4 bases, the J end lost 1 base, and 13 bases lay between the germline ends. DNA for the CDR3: TGTGCCTGGACGAAAGTGCCGAATAACTATGGCTACACCTTC. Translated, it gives CAWTKVPNNYGYTF.

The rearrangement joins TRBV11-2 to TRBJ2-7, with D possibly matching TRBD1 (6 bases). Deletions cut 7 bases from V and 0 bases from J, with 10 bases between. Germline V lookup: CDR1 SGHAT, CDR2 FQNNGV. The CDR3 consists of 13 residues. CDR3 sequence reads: CASNDRFSYEQYF. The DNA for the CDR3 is TGTGCCAGCAACGACAGGTTCTCCTACGAGCAGTACTTC.

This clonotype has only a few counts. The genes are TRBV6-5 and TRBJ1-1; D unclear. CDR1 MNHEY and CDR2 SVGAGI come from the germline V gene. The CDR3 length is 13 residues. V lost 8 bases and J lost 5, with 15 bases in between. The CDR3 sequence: CASSVALGTEAFF. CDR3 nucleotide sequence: TGTGCCAGCTCGGTGGCGCTGGGGACTGAAGCTTTCTTT.

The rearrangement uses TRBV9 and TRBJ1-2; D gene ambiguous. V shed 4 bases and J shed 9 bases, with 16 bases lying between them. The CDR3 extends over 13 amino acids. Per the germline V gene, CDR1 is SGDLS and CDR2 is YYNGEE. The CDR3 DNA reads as TGTGCCAGCAGCCCTCAGAGTCGAGGAAGCTACACCTTC. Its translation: CASSPQSRGSYTF.

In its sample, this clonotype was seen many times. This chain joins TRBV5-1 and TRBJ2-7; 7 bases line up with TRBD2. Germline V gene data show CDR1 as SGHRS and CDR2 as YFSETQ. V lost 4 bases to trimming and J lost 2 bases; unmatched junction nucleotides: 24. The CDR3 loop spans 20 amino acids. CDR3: CASSRTNHLSREAGTYEQYF. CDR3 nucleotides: TGCGCCAGCAGCCGTACCAACCACCTATCCCGGGAGGCAGGGACCTACGAGCAGTACTTC.